This TCR beta chain was sequenced during a study of T cell responses to AZD1222 COVID-19 vaccine. The study, taken as a whole, reports: Clonal diversity may have been underestimated, and the donors were mostly white British, with more females than males.

Per the germline V gene, CDR1 is SEHNR and CDR2 is FQNEAQ (reference sequence). With 5 bases removed from V and 8 bases from J, the gap between germline ends came to 22 bases. The length of the CDR3 is 16 residues. On this clone: Its antigen is currently unknown.

Clones were sequenced by immunoSEQ multiplex PCR, and TCRdb holds only the in-frame ones, with some missing. This table holds roughly 190,000 clones, approximately 90% found once. This receptor was obtained from an adult in good health. The chain couples TRBV7-9 to TRBJ2-1; D is uncertain. The sequencing used peripheral blood, collected on day 0 of AZD1222 vaccination. The CDR3 bases are TGTGCCAGCAGCCAAGTTAGGGCTAGTAGGGTCCATGAGCAGTTCTTC. Its translation is CASSQVRASRVHEQFF.